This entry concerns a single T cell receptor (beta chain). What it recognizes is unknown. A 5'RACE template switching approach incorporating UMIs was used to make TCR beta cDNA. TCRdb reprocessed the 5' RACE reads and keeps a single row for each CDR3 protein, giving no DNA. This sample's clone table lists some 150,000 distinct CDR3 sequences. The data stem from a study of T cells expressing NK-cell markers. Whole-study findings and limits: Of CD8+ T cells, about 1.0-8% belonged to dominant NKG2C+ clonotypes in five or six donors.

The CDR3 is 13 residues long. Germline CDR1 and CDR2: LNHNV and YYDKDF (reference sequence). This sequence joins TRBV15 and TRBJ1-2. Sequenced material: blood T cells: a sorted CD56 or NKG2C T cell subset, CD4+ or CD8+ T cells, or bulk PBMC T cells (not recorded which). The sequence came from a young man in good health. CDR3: CATFKERNYGYTF.